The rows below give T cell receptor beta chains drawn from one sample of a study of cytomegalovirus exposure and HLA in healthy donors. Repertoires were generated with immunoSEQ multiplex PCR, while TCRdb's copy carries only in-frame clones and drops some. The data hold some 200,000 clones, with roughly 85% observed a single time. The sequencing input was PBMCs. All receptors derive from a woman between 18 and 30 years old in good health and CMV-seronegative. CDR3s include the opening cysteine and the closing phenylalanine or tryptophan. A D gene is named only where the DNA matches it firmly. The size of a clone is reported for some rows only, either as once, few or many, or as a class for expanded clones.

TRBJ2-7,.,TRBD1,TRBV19,CASSITGVPYEQYF
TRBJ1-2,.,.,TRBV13,CASSLRQANARDGYTF
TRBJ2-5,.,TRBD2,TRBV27,CASSFSGRGAPGQETQYF
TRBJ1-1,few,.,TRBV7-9,CASSLVAQTNTEAFF
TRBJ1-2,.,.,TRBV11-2,CASSPAGLSQGLWGYTF
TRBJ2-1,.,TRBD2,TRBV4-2,CASSQGGLAGVYEQFF
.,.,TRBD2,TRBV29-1,CSVEDPGEGLEQYF
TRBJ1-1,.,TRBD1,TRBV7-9,CASSLPIGDREAFF
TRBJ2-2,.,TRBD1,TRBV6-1,CASSPQGAITGELFF
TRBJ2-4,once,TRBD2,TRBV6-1,CASSDGAGGSNRAKNIQYF
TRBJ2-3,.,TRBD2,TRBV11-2,CASSLVREGSTDTQYF
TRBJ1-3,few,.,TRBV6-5,CASSAIIGSGNTIYF
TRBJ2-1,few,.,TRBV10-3,CAISVGGIEQFF
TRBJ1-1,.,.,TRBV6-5,CASSPGTWNTEAFF
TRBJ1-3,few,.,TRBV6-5,CASSSGMAANTIYF
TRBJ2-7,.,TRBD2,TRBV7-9,CASSPRDLAGAYEQYF
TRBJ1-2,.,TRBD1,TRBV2,CASSEVGDRPGRYGYTF
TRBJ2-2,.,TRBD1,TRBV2,CASGQGRTTGELFF
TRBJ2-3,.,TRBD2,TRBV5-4,CASSTGGYTDTQYF
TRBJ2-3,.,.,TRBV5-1,CASSSRLKDTDTQYF
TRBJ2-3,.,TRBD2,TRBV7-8,CASSLGSGGLTDTQYF
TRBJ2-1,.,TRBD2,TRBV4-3,CASSQDFQREGDEQFF
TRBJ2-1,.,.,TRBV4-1,CASSQESSRNEQFF
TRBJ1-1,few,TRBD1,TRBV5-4,CASSWPSGGVAEAFF
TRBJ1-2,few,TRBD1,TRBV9,CASSTGGEANYGYTF
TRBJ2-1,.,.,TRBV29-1,CSVERRDNEQFF
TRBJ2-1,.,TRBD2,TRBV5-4,CASSLRASGIEQFF
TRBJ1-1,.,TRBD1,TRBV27,CASSPDRGTEAFF
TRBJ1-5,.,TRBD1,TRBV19,CASSIVPTGVGFCPQHF
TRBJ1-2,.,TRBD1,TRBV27,CASSSLRGRDYGYTF
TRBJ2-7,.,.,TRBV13,CASSRTRDEQYF
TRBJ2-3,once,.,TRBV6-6,CASSYWSRQGTDTQYF
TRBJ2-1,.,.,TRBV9,CASSVIASGSYNEQFF
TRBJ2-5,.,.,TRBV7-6,CASSLAGTPQGQETQYF
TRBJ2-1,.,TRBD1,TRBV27,CASSLRTGGSLSSYNEQFF
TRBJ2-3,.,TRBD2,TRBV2,CASNLGLAGIGDTQYF
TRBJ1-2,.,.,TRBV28,CASRTQTNYGYTF
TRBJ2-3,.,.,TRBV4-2,CASSQEEAPYTDTQYF
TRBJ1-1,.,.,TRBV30,CAWSGEWSTEAFF
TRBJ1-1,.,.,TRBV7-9,CASSLLGGSYLEAFF
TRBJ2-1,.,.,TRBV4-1,CASSLLPPGSNYNEQFF
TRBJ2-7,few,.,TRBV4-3,CASSQDRAYEQYF
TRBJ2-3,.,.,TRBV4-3,CASSQGMRGASTDTQYF
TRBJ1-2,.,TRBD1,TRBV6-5,CASSYGQGASGYTF
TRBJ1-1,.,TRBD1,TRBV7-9,CASSLGTANTEAFF
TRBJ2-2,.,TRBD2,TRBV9,CASSVGLADTGELFF